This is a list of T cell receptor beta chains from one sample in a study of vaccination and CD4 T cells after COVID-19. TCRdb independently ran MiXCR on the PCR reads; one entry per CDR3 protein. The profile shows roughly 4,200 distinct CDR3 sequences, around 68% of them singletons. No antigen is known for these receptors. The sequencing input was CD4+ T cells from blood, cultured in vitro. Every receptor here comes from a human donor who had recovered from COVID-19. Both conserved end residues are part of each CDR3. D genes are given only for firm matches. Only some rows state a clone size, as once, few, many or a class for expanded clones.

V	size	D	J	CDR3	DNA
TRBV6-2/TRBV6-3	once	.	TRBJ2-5	CASRPGGSQETQYF	TGTGCCAGCAGGCCTGGAGGGTCCCAAGAGACCCAGTACTTC
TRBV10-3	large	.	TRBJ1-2	CAISADSYGYTF	TGTGCCATCAGCGCGGACAGCTATGGCTACACCTTC
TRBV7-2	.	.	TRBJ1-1	CASSLSSGMNTEAFF	TGTGCCAGCAGCCTCTCGTCGGGCATGAACACTGAAGCTTTCTTT
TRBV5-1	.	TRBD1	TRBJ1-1	CASRQRQGPEAFF	TGCGCCAGCAGACAAAGACAGGGCCCCGAAGCTTTCTTT
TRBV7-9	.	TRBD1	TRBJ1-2	CASSWIDRGQGYTF	TGTGCCAGCAGCTGGATTGACAGGGGGCAAGGCTACACCTTC
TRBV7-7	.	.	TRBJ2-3	CASSRSLSTDTQYF	TGTGCCAGCAGCCGAAGTCTTAGCACAGATACGCAGTATTTT
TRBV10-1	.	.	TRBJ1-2	CASKPSAIYGYTF	TGCGCCAGCAAGCCCTCGGCGATCTATGGCTACACCTTC
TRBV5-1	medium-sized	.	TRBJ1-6	CASSVQNSYNSPLHF	TGCGCCAGCAGCGTGCAAAACTCCTATAATTCACCCCTCCACTTT
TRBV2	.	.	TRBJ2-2	CASSEMSYRGELFF	TGTGCCAGCAGTGAAATGAGCTACCGCGGGGAGCTGTTTTTT
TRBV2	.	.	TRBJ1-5	CASSPGAGTPQHF	TGTGCCAGCAGCCCCGGAGCGGGGACGCCCCAGCATTTT
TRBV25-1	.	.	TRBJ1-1	CASSRGGIEAFF	TGTGCCAGCAGCCGGGGTGGCATTGAAGCTTTCTTT
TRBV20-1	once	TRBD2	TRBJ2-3	CSALTSGVGTQYF	TGCAGTGCCCTGACTAGCGGGGTAGGTACGCAGTATTTT
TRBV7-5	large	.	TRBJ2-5	CISVSEAPSGTEQETQYF	.
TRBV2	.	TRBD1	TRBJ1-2	CASSSQQGRKDGYTF	TGTGCCAGCAGTAGTCAACAGGGGAGGAAGGATGGCTACACCTTC
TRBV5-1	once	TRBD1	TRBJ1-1	CASSVGQGHAFF	TGCGCCAGCAGCGTTGGACAGGGTCACGCTTTCTTT
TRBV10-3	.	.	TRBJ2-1	CAISEKGFLSEQFF	TGTGCCATCAGTGAGAAGGGATTTCTGAGTGAGCAGTTCTTC
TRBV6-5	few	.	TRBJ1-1	CASSYRIGTEATEAFF	TGTGCCAGCAGTTACCGGATCGGGACGGAGGCCACTGAAGCTTTCTTT
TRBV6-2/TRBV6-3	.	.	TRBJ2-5	CASSQWETQYF	TGTGCCAGCAGCCAGTGGGAGACCCAGTACTTC
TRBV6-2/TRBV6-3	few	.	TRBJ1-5	CASRSREGRRPQHF	TGTGCCAGCCGATCTCGGGAAGGGCGACGGCCCCAGCATTTT
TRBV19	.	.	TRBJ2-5	CASSIERKTQYF	TGTGCCAGTAGTATCGAGAGGAAGACCCAGTACTTC
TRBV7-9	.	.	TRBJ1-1	CASSSPWPTEAFF	TGTGCCAGCAGCTCCCCCTGGCCGACTGAAGCTTTCTTT
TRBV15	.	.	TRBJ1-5	CATSSGGGLKGNQPQHF	TGTGCCACCAGCAGTGGGGGAGGGCTCAAGGGGAATCAGCCCCAGCATTTT
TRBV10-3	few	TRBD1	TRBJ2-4	CAINTGAEDIQYF	TGTGCCATCAATACAGGGGCCGAGGACATTCAGTACTTC
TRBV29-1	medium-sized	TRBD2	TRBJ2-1	CSVRLAGLNNEQFF	TGCAGCGTCAGACTAGCGGGTTTGAACAATGAGCAGTTCTTC
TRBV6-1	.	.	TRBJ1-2	CASSEQDYGYTF	TGTGCCAGCAGTGAACAGGATTATGGCTACACCTTC
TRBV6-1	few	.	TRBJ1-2	CASSLRTVYGYTF	TGTGCCAGCAGTCTACGGACAGTCTATGGCTACACCTTC
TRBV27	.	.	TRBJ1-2	CASRGAGGATYGYTF	TGTGCCAGCAGGGGGGCGGGGGGCGCAACCTATGGCTACACCTTC
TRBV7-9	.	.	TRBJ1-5	CASSLDPPNQPQHF	TGTGCCAGCAGCTTAGACCCCCCCAATCAGCCCCAGCATTTT
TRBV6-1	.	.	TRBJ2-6	CASIRTTGANVLTF	TGTGCCAGCATTAGGACGACTGGGGCCAACGTCCTGACTTTC
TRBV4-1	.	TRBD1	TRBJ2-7	CASSHTWGQNYEQYF	TGCGCCAGCAGCCATACGTGGGGACAGAACTACGAGCAGTACTTC